This note documents a single T cell receptor (beta chain) sequence. The data originate from a study of cytomegalovirus exposure and HLA in healthy donors. Primers for the PCR totalled 60 Vbeta and 13 Jbeta. Per the original methods: Unique TCR beta chains totaled some 80 million in a later count, with roughly 11 million of them shared. TCRdb's copy holds only in-frame clones and misses some; the assay was immunoSEQ multiplex PCR. V and J calls and clone size follow that table, whereas D and trimming were derived from the DNA. This sample has about 89,000 clones; under 75% occur once, and the top ten carry around 2%. The sequencing sample was made of PBMCs. The source is a human donor in good health.

As DNA, the CDR3 is TGTGCCAGCAGCGGCGGGACTTATGAATGGGAGACCCAGTACTTC. Translating it yields CASSGGTYEWETQYF. The chain combines TRBV7-8 with TRBJ2-5, with D possibly TRBD2 on 6 matching bases. The CDR3 contains 15 residues. V was trimmed by 5 bases and J by 5 bases, leaving 18 bases between them. The V gene's germline CDR1 is SGHVS and CDR2 FQNEAQ.